Listed below are T cell receptor beta chains from one sample, sequenced in a study of blood T cells in healthy people across ages. A single record per CDR3 protein comes from TCRdb applying MiXCR to the 5' RACE reads. The table lists 1 million or so distinct CDR3 sequences, 40% to 55% of them singletons. Material for sequencing was blood. Every receptor here comes from a woman aged 60-70 years in good health. Both conserved end residues are part of each CDR3. Fields, in order: V gene, J gene, D gene, CDR3 protein. The D gene is left open where the match is weak.

TRBV27,TRBJ2-7,.,CASSLRGPPYEQYF
TRBV5-1,TRBJ1-2,.,CASSLFDSYGYTF
TRBV6-2/TRBV6-3,TRBJ2-7,.,CASSTPGLASYEQYF
TRBV20-1,TRBJ2-1,TRBD1,CSALGTASYNEQFF
TRBV4-2,TRBJ2-7,TRBD2,CASSLGGGSDEQYF
TRBV20-1,TRBJ2-3,TRBD1,CSAKGQGNTQYF
TRBV20-1,TRBJ2-5,TRBD2,CSARDSAGGQETQYF
TRBV5-6,TRBJ2-5,TRBD1,CAGRVRTGAPSEETQYF
TRBV21-1,TRBJ2-1,.,CASSTPGLAVINEQFF
TRBV3-1,TRBJ2-4,TRBD1,CASSHTGANQNIQYF
TRBV11-2,TRBJ2-3,TRBD2,CASSLVVSGSTDTQYF
TRBV2,TRBJ2-7,TRBD2,CASSALAGGGYEQYF
TRBV9,TRBJ2-3,.,CASNGGTPADTQYF
TRBV6-2/TRBV6-3,TRBJ2-7,.,CASTEGNEQYF
TRBV6-6,TRBJ2-2,TRBD2,CASSSISGRAATGELFF
TRBV27,TRBJ1-2,TRBD1,CATLTGTGTFYGYTF
TRBV29-1,TRBJ2-7,.,CSVRDGSYEQYF
TRBV28,TRBJ2-7,TRBD2,CASSLLASGVGEQYF
TRBV2,TRBJ2-7,.,CASSDLASSYEQYF
TRBV15,TRBJ1-1,TRBD1,CATSRDRGDTEAFF
TRBV6-5,.,TRBD2,CASSYSGLAGSYEQYF
TRBV12-3/TRBV12-4,TRBJ1-1,.,CASSFRRGDHTEAFF
TRBV6-1,TRBJ2-3,.,CASSEGFRGGTDTQYF